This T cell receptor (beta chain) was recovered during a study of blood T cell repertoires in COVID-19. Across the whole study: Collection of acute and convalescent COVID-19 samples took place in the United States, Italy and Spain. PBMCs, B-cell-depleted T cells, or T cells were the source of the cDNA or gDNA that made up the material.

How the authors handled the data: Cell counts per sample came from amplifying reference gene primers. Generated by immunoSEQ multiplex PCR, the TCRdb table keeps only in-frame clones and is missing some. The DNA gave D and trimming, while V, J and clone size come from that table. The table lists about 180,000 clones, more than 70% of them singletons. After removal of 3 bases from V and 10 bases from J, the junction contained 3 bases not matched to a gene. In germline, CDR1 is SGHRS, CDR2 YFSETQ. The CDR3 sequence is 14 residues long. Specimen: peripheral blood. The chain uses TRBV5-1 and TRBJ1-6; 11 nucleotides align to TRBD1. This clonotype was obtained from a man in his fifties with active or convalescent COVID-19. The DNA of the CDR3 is TGCGCCAGCAGCTGGGGACAGGGGGAGTCACCCCTCCACTTT. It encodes CASSWGQGESPLHF.